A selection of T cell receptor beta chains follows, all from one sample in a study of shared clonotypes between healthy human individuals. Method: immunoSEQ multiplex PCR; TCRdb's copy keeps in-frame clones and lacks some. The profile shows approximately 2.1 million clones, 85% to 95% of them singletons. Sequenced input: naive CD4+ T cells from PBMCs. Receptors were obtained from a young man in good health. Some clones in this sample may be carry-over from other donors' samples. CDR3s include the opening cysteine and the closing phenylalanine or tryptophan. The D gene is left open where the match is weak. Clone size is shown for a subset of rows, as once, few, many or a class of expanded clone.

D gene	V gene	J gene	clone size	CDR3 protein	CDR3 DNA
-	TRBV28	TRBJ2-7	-	CASSPNKGILHEQYF	TGTGCCAGCAGTCCCAACAAGGGGATTCTCCACGAGCAGTACTTC
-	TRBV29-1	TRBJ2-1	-	CSVQEVGEQFF	TGCAGCGTTCAGGAGGTAGGTGAGCAGTTCTTC
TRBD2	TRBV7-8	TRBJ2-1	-	CASSFGGRYENNEQFF	TGTGCCAGCAGCTTCGGGGGGAGATACGAAAACAATGAGCAGTTCTTC
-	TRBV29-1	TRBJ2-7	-	CSVVDGAYEQYF	TGCAGCGTTGTCGACGGAGCCTACGAGCAGTACTTC
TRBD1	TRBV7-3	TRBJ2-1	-	CASSQGATRENEQFF	TGTGCCAGCAGCCAGGGGGCGACTCGTGAAAATGAGCAGTTCTTC
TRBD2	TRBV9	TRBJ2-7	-	CASSPRDYQIYEQYF	TGTGCCAGCAGCCCCCGGGACTACCAAATCTACGAGCAGTACTTC
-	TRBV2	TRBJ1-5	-	CASSDTSNQPQHF	TGTGCCAGCAGTGATACGAGCAATCAGCCCCAGCATTTT
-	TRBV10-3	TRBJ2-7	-	CAISDPRASDRSSYEQYF	TGTGCCATCAGTGACCCCCGGGCTAGCGACAGAAGCTCCTACGAGCAGTACTTC
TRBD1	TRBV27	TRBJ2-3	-	CASSITGAPDTQYF	TGTGCCAGCAGTATCACAGGGGCCCCAGATACGCAGTATTTT
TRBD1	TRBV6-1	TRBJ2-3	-	CASSARDRGADTQYF	TGTGCCAGCAGTGCCCGGGACAGGGGAGCAGATACGCAGTATTTT
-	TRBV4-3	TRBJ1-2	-	CASSQPDATLLDGYTF	TGCGCCAGCAGCCAACCCGACGCGACCCTGCTGGATGGCTACACCTTC
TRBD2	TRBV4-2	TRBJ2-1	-	CASSQGGLDYNEQFF	TGTGCCAGCAGCCAAGGAGGACTAGATTACAATGAGCAGTTCTTC
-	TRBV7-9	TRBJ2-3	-	CASSLNGYTQYF	TGTGCCAGCAGCTTAAACGGGTATACGCAGTATTTT
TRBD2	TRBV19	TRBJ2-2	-	CASRMTSGTSTGELFF	TGTGCCAGTCGGATGACTAGCGGGACTTCCACCGGGGAGCTGTTTTTT
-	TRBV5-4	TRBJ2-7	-	CASSLALTSYEQYF	TGTGCCAGCAGCTTGGCACTGACCTCCTACGAGCAGTACTTC
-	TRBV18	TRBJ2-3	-	CASSPIMVSTDTQYF	TGTGCCAGCTCACCAATAATGGTGAGCACAGATACGCAGTATTTT
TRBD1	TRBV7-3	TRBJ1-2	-	CASSPGTGGSGYTF	TGTGCCAGCAGCCCCGGGACAGGGGGTTCCGGCTACACCTTC
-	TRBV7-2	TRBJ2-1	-	CASSFYRLSEQFF	TGTGCCAGCAGCTTCTACAGGTTAAGTGAGCAGTTCTTC
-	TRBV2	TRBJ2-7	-	CASRVGGAAYEQYF	TGTGCCAGCAGGGTCGGAGGGGCCGCCTACGAGCAGTACTTC
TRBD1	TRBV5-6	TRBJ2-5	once	CASTPPRGHLGETQYF	TGTGCCAGCACCCCCCCCAGGGGGCATCTGGGTGAGACCCAGTACTTC
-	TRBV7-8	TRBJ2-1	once	CASSLARVGFNEQFF	TGTGCCAGCAGCTTAGCCAGGGTTGGGTTCAATGAGCAGTTCTTC
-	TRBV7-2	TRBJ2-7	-	CASSLRGLPGYEQYF	TGTGCCAGCAGCTTAAGAGGGCTCCCGGGATACGAGCAGTACTTC
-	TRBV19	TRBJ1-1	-	CASRVIGSGGTEAFF	TGTGCCAGTAGGGTTATAGGCAGTGGGGGCACTGAAGCTTTCTTT
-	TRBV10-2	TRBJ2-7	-	CASGGTDYEQYF	TGCGCCAGCGGCGGGACAGACTACGAGCAGTACTTC
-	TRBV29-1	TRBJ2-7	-	CSVEKGPREQYF	TGCAGCGTTGAAAAGGGACCGCGGGAGCAGTACTTC
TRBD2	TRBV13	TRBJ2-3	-	CASSAQLAVADTQYF	TGTGCCAGCAGCGCCCAACTAGCGGTGGCCGACACGCAGTATTTT
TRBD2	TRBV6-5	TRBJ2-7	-	CASRLGLDNYEQYF	TGTGCCAGCAGGCTCGGACTAGATAACTACGAGCAGTACTTC
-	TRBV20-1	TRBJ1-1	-	CSASEGIEAFF	TGCAGTGCTAGTGAAGGGATCGAAGCTTTCTTT
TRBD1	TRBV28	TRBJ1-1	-	CASSIISGTGYTEAFF	TGTGCCAGCAGCATCATATCCGGGACAGGGTACACTGAAGCTTTCTTT
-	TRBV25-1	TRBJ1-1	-	CASSKIKNTEAFF	TGTGCCAGCAGTAAGATCAAGAACACTGAAGCTTTCTTT
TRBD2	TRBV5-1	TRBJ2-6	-	CASSWGLAGLESGANVLTF	TGCGCCAGCAGCTGGGGACTAGCGGGGCTCGAGTCTGGGGCCAACGTCCTGACTTTC
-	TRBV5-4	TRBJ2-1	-	CASTTIGTDEQFF	TGTGCCAGCACCACGATCGGGACGGATGAGCAGTTCTTC
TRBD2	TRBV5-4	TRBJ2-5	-	CASSLVMSSGQETQYF	TGTGCCAGCAGCTTGGTTATGTCTAGCGGGCAAGAGACCCAGTACTTC
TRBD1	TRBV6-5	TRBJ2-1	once	CASSDRGNNEQFF	TGTGCCAGCAGTGACAGGGGGAACAATGAGCAGTTCTTC
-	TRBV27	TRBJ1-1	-	CASSFLGPNTEAFF	TGTGCCAGCAGTTTCCTCGGTCCGAACACTGAAGCTTTCTTT
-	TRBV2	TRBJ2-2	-	CASIKDRNTGELFF	TGTGCCAGCATAAAGGACAGAAACACCGGGGAGCTGTTTTTT
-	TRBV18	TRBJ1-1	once	CASSLDRGSAGTEAFF	TGTGCCAGCTCCCTGGATCGGGGCTCGGCGGGCACTGAAGCTTTCTTT
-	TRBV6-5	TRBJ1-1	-	CASSGRGLEAFF	TGTGCCAGCAGCGGAAGGGGCCTAGAAGCTTTCTTT
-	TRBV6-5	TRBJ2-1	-	CASRWTAGEQFF	TGTGCCAGCAGGTGGACAGCCGGTGAGCAGTTCTTC
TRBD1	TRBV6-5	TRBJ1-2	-	CASRPGGRNYGYTF	TGTGCCAGCAGGCCAGGGGGCAGAAACTATGGCTACACCTTC
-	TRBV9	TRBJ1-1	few	CASSVESHTGYTEAFF	TGTGCCAGCAGCGTAGAGAGCCACACAGGTTACACTGAAGCTTTCTTT
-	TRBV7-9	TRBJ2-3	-	CASSFRGTDTQYF	TGTGCCAGCAGCTTCCGGGGCACAGATACGCAGTATTTT
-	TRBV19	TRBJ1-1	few	CASSIRLNTEAFF	TGTGCCAGTAGTATCAGATTGAACACTGAAGCTTTCTTT
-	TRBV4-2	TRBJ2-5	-	CASGPGTQETQYF	TGTGCCAGCGGCCCCGGGACCCAAGAGACCCAGTACTTC
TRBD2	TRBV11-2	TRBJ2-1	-	CASSPLAGEAGNEQFF	TGTGCCAGCAGCCCTCTAGCGGGAGAAGCCGGCAATGAGCAGTTCTTC
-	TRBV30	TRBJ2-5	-	CALLQGQETQYF	TGTGCCCTGTTGCAGGGGCAAGAGACCCAGTACTTC
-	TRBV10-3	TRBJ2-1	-	CAISSYNEQFF	TGTGCCATTAGCTCCTACAATGAGCAGTTCTTC
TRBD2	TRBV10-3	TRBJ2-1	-	CAINPGTSGEQFF	TGTGCCATCAACCCCGGGACTAGCGGCGAGCAGTTCTTC